This T cell receptor beta chain was sequenced in a study of radiotherapy plus CTLA-4 blockade in lung cancer. Notes on this clone: The antigen is undetermined.

Chemo-refractory metastatic non-small-cell lung cancer patients were treated with focal radiation plus CTLA-4 blockade with ipilimumab. Generated by immunoSEQ multiplex PCR, the TCRdb table keeps only in-frame clones and is missing some. Of around 70,000 clones detected, roughly 91% appear once; the ten largest clones hold 35% to 45%. Study-wide points: Clones of tumor-derived TCRs expanded in blood after radiotherapy plus ipilimumab.

V lost 0 bases and J lost 6, with 11 bases in between. The CDR3 runs to 14 residues. Germline V CDR1 and CDR2: SGHNT, YYREEE (reference sequence). The sequenced sample was peripheral blood, obtained from a patient treated with radiotherapy plus ipilimumab. This sequence was found in a human donor with non-small cell lung cancer that progressed on radiotherapy plus ipilimumab. This chain connects TRBV5-4 to TRBJ2-3, with D maybe TRBD1 (6 bases). CDR3: CASSLEAGEDTQYF. The CDR3 coding sequence is TGTGCCAGCAGCTTGGAGGCAGGGGAGGATACGCAGTATTTT.